The sequence of this TCR beta chain was determined in a study of T cells after yellow fever vaccination. Background on the study: Fractions containing few cells were prepared with SMART-Seq v4 Ultra Low Input.

Germline CDR1 is MGHRA and CDR2 is YSYEKL. CDR3 length: 16 residues. Deletions cut 0 bases from V and 14 bases from J, with 20 bases between. UMIs and a universal primer site were added when TCR cDNA was made by 5'RACE template switching. In TCRdb, the 5' RACE reads were re-called with MiXCR into one record per CDR3 protein. This table has about 49,000 distinct CDR3 sequences, roughly 7.5% appearing once. This clonotype was counted ten times or more. This receptor was taken from a man between 18 and 35 years old who received the YFV17D yellow fever vaccine. Specimen: CD8+ T cells sorted from PBMCs, collected less than 16 days after the first yellow fever vaccination. The rearrangement uses TRBV4-1 and TRBJ1-6; D not resolved. The CDR3 region is CASSQDRGRPSRSLHF. In DNA, the CDR3 is TGCGCCAGCAGCCAAGATCGCGGACGACCTTCTCGGTCCCTCCACTTT.